What follows describes a single T cell receptor (beta chain). This clonotype was recorded a few times. Its target antigen remains unknown. Base quality data are lacking; no much larger clone is found one base away. The germline ends are 15 bases apart after V is trimmed by 3 bases and J by 5 bases. The CDR3 covers 16 residues, taking in both the cysteine and the phenylalanine. The only DNA kept is the CDR3, 48 bases in frame from the first base. The germline V gene sets CDR1 to SGHRS and CDR2 to YFSETQ. To prepare the library, RT-PCR was applied. Instrument used: Illumina HiSeq 2500. TCRdb handled the public reads itself, with Q25 trimming in fastp and clone calling in MiXCR, and kept productive beta chains. All rows with the same CDR3 protein become a single entry with the most common DNA and genes. The sample table records more than 700,000 distinct CDR3 sequences; about 20% of these occur just once. The ten largest clonotypes hold roughly 10% of the sample.

This sample was included in a study of response to subunit inactivated influenza vaccine (dated 2018 in TCRdb). For context, the study as a whole: Deep quantitative profiling of the T cell receptor repertoire was used in the study to follow responses to a trivalent subunit inactivated influenza vaccine. Paper-wide results and their limitations: It was suggested by the authors that each seasonal influenza vaccination may recruit only a limited number of new T cells.

The receptor was isolated from a man aged 50 or older who received an inactivated influenza vaccine. Donor details come from another sample of the same person, matched by shared clones. Here the chain combines TRBV5-1 and TRBJ1-6; no D gene call is confident. The sequencing here drew on PBMCs from blood, taken roughly 5 days after vaccination. The CDR3 region has the sequence CASSSRLRADNSPLHF. The DNA sequence follows: TGCGCCAGCAGCTCAAGACTCAGAGCGGATAATTCACCCCTCCACTTT.